The clone carrying this TCR beta chain occurred a few times. The CDR3 length is 13 residues. Per the germline V gene, CDR1 is SGHNT and CDR2 is YYREEE (reference sequence). The ends were cut back, 0 bases at V and 9 bases at J, with 10 bases in the middle. The source of the sample is a study of T cells in Graves' hyperthyroidism and ophthalmopathy. Amplification targeted TCR beta CDR3 regions from RNA transcripts. The HTBI primer set was used in a first-round RT-PCR of the TCR CDR3. A single record per CDR3 protein comes from TCRdb applying MiXCR to the multiplex PCR reads. The table has 350,000 to 400,000 distinct CDR3 sequences, around 14% seen once.

This receptor was identified in a woman aged 25 to 39 with Graves' hyperthyroidism. The gene calls are TRBV5-4 and TRBJ2-1; D is possibly TRBD2 (5 bases). The sequencing sample was made of blood. The DNA of the CDR3 is TGTGCCAGCAGCTTGGTCCCGGGAACTGAGCAGTTCTTC. The encoded protein is CASSLVPGTEQFF. The complete variable domain, with remaining parts taken from reference TRBV5-4 and TRBJ2-1, reads ETGVTQSPTHLIKTRGQQVTLRCSSQSGHNTVSWYQQALGQGPQFIFQYYREEENGRGNFPPRFSGLQFPNYSSELNVNALELDDSALYLCASSLVPGTEQFFGPGTRLTVL.